A single sample is the source of the 22 T cell receptor beta chains below, sequenced in a study of blood T cells in healthy people across ages. Sample-barcoded 5' priming and a J-beta primer mix drove a second PCR of about 6 to 12 cycles. TCRdb reprocessed the 5' RACE reads with MiXCR, giving one entry per CDR3 protein. This table holds about 750,000 distinct CDR3 sequences, 50% to 65% found once. The sequenced sample consisted of blood. These receptors were collected from a man at least 80 years old in good health.

Comment on this clonotype: Germline and junction disagree at one end, which may indicate a read error. V gene TRBV12-3 or TRBV12-4 combines with J gene TRBJ2-1; D possibly corresponds to TRBD1 (5 bases). This CDR3 has 16 residues. The CDR3 bases are TGTGCCAGCACTCCCGGTAGGGGAACCTCCGGCAATGAGCGGTTCTTC. Amino acid sequence: CASTPGRGTSGNERFF.

In its sample, this clonotype was seen once. The rearrangement uses TRBV6-5 and TRBJ1-1; the match to TRBD1 covers 9 bases. V lost 6 bases, J lost 4 bases, and 9 bases stayed unmatched. CDR1 MNHEY and CDR2 SVGAGI come from the germline V gene. This CDR3 region has 15 residues. CDR3 in amino acids: CASRRPGQGRTEAFF. The CDR3 DNA sequence: TGTGCCAGCAGGAGGCCGGGACAGGGCCGCACTGAAGCTTTCTTT.

The chain uses TRBV5-1 and TRBJ2-3, with D perhaps TRBD1 (5 bases). V shed 1 base and J shed 14 bases, with 26 bases lying between them. Germline V gene lookup returns CDR1 SGHRS and CDR2 YFSETQ. This CDR3 comprises 16 residues. The CDR3 region is CASSLRAGNGHRDAYF. DNA of the CDR3: TGCGCCAGCAGCTTGCGTGCAGGGAACGGGCACAGAGACGCGTATTTT.

This clonotype appeared a few times. The rearrangement joins TRBV3-1 to TRBJ2-7; no clear D gene. Trimming pared 2 bases from V and 3 bases from J, leaving 2 bases between. The CDR3 extends over 11 amino acids. CDR1 is LGHDT, CDR2 YNNKEL, per germline (reference sequence). CDR3 in DNA: TGTGCCAGCAGCCAATTCTACGAGCAGTACTTC. Residues: CASSQFYEQYF.

This chain links TRBV12-3 or TRBV12-4 with TRBJ2-1, with 9 bases identical to TRBD2. The tail of the sequence fits TRBJ2-7 better, so the J call may be wrong. The CDR3 has 16 amino acids. The CDR3 sequence is CASSLGRLAVYNEQYF. In nucleotides, the CDR3 is TGTGCCAGCAGTTTAGGGAGACTAGCGGTTTACAATGAGCAGTACTTC.

This rearrangement joins TRBV7-9 to TRBJ1-1, with D tentatively TRBD1 (5 bases). The CDR3 spans 16 residues. Germline-derived CDR1 and CDR2 are SEHNR and FQNEAQ (reference sequence). The CDR3, as DNA: TGTACCAACAGCTTTTTGAGAACCGAAGGGGAAAGGGTAGCTTTCTTT. This encodes CTNSFLRTEGERVAFF.

The genes are TRBV7-9 and TRBJ2-1; 9 bases line up with TRBD2. This CDR3 is built from 15 residues. Germline V gene sequence: CDR1 SEHNR, CDR2 FQNEAQ (reference sequence). Trimming at V came to 5 bases and at J to 3 bases, leaving 5 bases not matched to a gene. CDR3 DNA: TGTGCCAGCAGCCCCCCGCGGGAGGGCTACAATGAGCAGTTCTTC. Its protein is CASSPPREGYNEQFF. Variable domain in full (rest from reference TRBV7-9 and TRBJ2-1): DTGVSQNPRHKITKRGQNVTFRCDPISEHNRLYWYRQTLGQGPEFLTYFQNEAQLEKSRLLSDRFSAERPKGSFSTLEIQRTEQGDSAMYLCASSPPREGYNEQFFGPGTRLTVL.

This clonotype was picked up many times. The chain has TRBV28 and TRBJ2-5, with D uncertain. Germline lookup yields CDR1 MDHEN and CDR2 SYDVKM. The CDR3 contains 12 residues. V was pared by 3 bases and J by 9 bases, with 11 bases between. CDR3 nucleotide sequence: TGTGCCAGCAGTTTCCTCAGGATGGCCCAGTACTTC. Translation: CASSFLRMAQYF.

This clonotype came up a few times. This chain connects TRBV10-3 to TRBJ2-1; D ambiguous. There are 11 residues in the CDR3. The V end lost 0 bases, the J end lost 10 bases, and 4 bases lay between the germline ends. Germline V gene lookup returns CDR1 ENHRY and CDR2 SYGVKD. CDR3 in amino acids: CAISESGEQFF. CDR3 DNA: TGTGCCATCAGTGAGTCGGGGGAGCAGTTCTTC.

This sequence joins TRBV2 and TRBJ2-3; tentative D call: TRBD2 (5 bases). The ends were cut back, 5 bases at V and 14 bases at J, with 17 bases in the middle. The CDR3 contains 12 residues. Germline V gives CDR1 SNHLY, CDR2 FYNNEI. DNA for the CDR3: TGTGCCAGCAGTCCCAGGAGGAGTTACGCGTATTTT. It encodes CASSPRRSYAYF.

The chain uses TRBV9 and TRBJ1-4; D may be TRBD1 (6 bases). Germline V CDR1 and CDR2: SGDLS, YYNGEE. The CDR3 runs to 15 residues. V lost 3 bases and J lost 3, with 12 bases in between. In nucleotides, the CDR3 is TGTGCCAGCAGCGACACGGGGGGCCCTAATGAAAAACTGTTTTTT. Protein sequence: CASSDTGGPNEKLFF.

V and J are TRBV4-1 and TRBJ2-1; D remains unclear. Germline loops: CDR1 MGHRA, CDR2 YSYEKL. V lost 1 base and J 3 bases, leaving 7 bases between the germline ends. The CDR3 totals 14 residues. The CDR3 nucleotides read TGCGCCAGCAGCCAAGGGGCTGACTACAATGAGCAGTTCTTC. Amino acids: CASSQGADYNEQFF.

The chain employs TRBV5-1 and TRBJ1-4, with 8 bases aligning to TRBD1. Germline-derived CDR1 and CDR2 are SGHRS and YFSETQ. Trimming took 0 bases from V and 5 from J; bases not matched to a gene: 3. The length of the CDR3 is 15 residues. CDR3 loop: CASSLAQGANEKLFF. CDR3 nucleotides: TGCGCCAGCAGCTTGGCCCAGGGGGCCAATGAAAAACTGTTTTTT.

This clonotype came up many times. The V gene is TRBV29-1, the J gene TRBJ2-7; 9 bases map to TRBD2. The CDR3 has 14 amino acids. Germline V gene lookup returns CDR1 SQVTM and CDR2 ANQGSEA. V gave up 3 bases and J gave up 6 bases; unmatched junction bases: 9. The CDR3: CSVELAGVSLEQYF. CDR3 nucleotides: TGCAGCGTTGAGTTAGCGGGAGTTTCCCTCGAGCAGTACTTC.

This clonotype came up once. The rearrangement links TRBV5-1 to TRBJ2-1; the match to TRBD2 covers 8 bases. CDR1 is SGHRS, CDR2 YFSETQ, per germline. The CDR3 consists of 16 residues. V lost 8 bases, J lost 5 bases, and 15 bases stayed unmatched. Here the CDR3 DNA reads TGCGCCAGTCAGCGGTATCTACTAGCGGACAACAATGAGCAGTTCTTC. Amino acids: CASQRYLLADNNEQFF.

The chain links TRBV25-1 to TRBJ2-7; 9 bases align to TRBD1. The CDR3 loop spans 14 amino acids. J lost 5 bases, V lost 5 bases, and 7 bases had no gene match. CDR1 is MGHDK, CDR2 SYGVNS, per germline. The CDR3 DNA reads as TGTGCCAGCAGTCCATACAGGGGGCCCAACGAGCAGTACTTC. This codes for CASSPYRGPNEQYF.

Remarks on this clonotype: This may stem from a read error, because a much larger clone lies one nucleotide away. The chain links TRBV3-1 to TRBJ2-3; no clear D gene. The V end lost 4 bases, the J end lost 14 bases, and 19 bases lay between the germline ends. CDR3 length equals 13 residues. CDR1 is LGHDT, CDR2 YNNKEL, per germline (reference sequence). The CDR3 sequence is CASSPGRRRDAYF. CDR3 nucleotide sequence: TGTGCCAGCAGCCCCGGTCGGCGCAGAGACGCGTATTTT.

The rearrangement joins TRBV7-2 to TRBJ2-7; 9 bases fit TRBD2. The ends lost 11 bases at V and 0 bases at J; junction bases unmatched: 17. The CDR3 spans 17 residues. Germline V CDR1 and CDR2: SGHTA, FQGNSA. CDR3 protein: CASGGGRAPSHSYEQYF. For the CDR3, the DNA is TGTGCCTCGGGGGGCGGGAGGGCTCCTTCCCACTCCTACGAGCAGTACTTC.

The chain employs TRBV27 and TRBJ2-7; tentative D call: TRBD2 (6 bases). The germline V gene has CDR1 MNHEY and CDR2 SMNVEV (reference sequence). V dropped 5 bases and J dropped 1 base, with 18 bases sitting between them. The CDR3 totals 16 residues. CDR3 protein: CASSQGSRRASYEQYF. The DNA for the CDR3 is TGTGCCAGCAGTCAAGGGTCCCGGAGGGCGTCCTACGAGCAGTACTTC.

The CDR3 sequence is CASSNRGGLSYEQYF. The CDR3 region has the DNA TGTGCCAGCAGCAACCGCGGGGGGCTCTCCTACGAGCAGTACTTC. J is TRBJ2-7 and V is TRBV11-2; 8 positions match TRBD2. V shed 5 bases, J shed 0 bases, and the junction held 6 bases outside the gene matches. CDR1 is SGHAT, CDR2 FQNNGV, per germline. The CDR3 totals 15 residues.

The chain recombines TRBV5-1 with TRBJ2-1; TRBD2 matches at 8 bases. Looked up from germline, CDR1 is SGHRS and CDR2 is YFSETQ. This CDR3 comprises 16 residues. J lost 7 bases, V lost 4 bases, and 13 bases had no gene match. DNA of the CDR3: TGCGCCAGCAGCGCCCGGCCAAGCGGGAGTGGTAATGAGCAGTTCTTC. Its protein is CASSARPSGSGNEQFF.

This clonotype has more than one count but fewer than ten. This chain connects TRBV9 to TRBJ1-1, with D possibly being TRBD1 (5 bases). The CDR3 has 15 amino acids. Looked up from germline, CDR1 is SGDLS and CDR2 is YYNGEE. V shed 4 bases and J shed 11 bases, with 24 bases lying between them. CDR3 bases: TGTGCCAGCAGCCCCCAGGTGGAAGGGGTCGTCCGGGCTTTCTTT. Its protein is CASSPQVEGVVRAFF.